In its sample, the clone carrying this T cell receptor (beta chain) was seen many times. The CDR3 has 15 residues. With 4 bases clipped from V and 5 bases from J, the junction kept 8 bases outside the gene matches. CDR1 and CDR2 (germline): SGDLS, YYNGEE. The data belong to a study of T cells in Graves' hyperthyroidism and ophthalmopathy. Patients having uncontrolled infection, another autoimmune disease, pregnancy or lactation were not included. Amplification of TCR beta CDR3 regions was performed using RNA transcripts as template. During a first-round RT-PCR of the TCR CDR3, the HTBI primer set was used. TCRdb called the multiplex PCR reads again in MiXCR, with one record for every CDR3 protein. The sample yields around 500,000 distinct CDR3 sequences, around 15% seen once.

V is TRBV9 and J is TRBJ2-5; 10 bases are a match to TRBD1. The sample taken for sequencing was blood. This clonotype was obtained from a woman aged 25-40 years with Graves' ophthalmopathy. The CDR3 here is CASSPQTGGGETQYF. The CDR3 DNA reads as TGTGCCAGCAGCCCCCAGACAGGGGGCGGGGAGACCCAGTACTTC.